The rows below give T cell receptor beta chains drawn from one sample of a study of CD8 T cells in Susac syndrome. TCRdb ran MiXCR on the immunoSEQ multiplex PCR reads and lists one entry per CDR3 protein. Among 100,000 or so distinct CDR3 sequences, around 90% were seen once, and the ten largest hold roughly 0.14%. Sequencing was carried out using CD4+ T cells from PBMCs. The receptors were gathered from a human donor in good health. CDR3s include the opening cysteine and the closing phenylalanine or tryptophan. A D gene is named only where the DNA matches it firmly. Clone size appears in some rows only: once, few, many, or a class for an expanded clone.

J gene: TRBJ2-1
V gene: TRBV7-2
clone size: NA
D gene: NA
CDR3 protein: CASSLVWGGYNEQFF
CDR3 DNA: TGTGCCAGCAGCTTAGTTTGGGGTGGATACAATGAGCAGTTCTTC

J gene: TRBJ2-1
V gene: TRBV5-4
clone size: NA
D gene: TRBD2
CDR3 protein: CASSSRLADAYNEQFF
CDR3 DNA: TGTGCCAGCAGCTCCCGACTAGCAGACGCCTACAATGAGCAGTTCTTC

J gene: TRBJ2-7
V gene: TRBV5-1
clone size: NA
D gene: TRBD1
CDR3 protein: CASSPTGVFDEQYF
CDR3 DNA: TGCGCCAGCAGCCCCACAGGGGTCTTTGACGAGCAGTACTTC

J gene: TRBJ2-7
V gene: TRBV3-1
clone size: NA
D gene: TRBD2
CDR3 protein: CASSGGLAPGSMLSYEQYF
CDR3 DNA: TGTGCCAGCAGCGGTGGACTAGCGCCAGGCTCCATGCTCTCTTACGAGCAGTACTTC

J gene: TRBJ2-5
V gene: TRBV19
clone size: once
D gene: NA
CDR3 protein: CASSIGSFRVKETQYF
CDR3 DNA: TGTGCCAGTAGTATTGGCTCCTTTCGTGTGAAGGAGACCCAGTACTTC

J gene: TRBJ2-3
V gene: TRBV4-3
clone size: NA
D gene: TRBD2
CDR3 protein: CASSQGGRGGTDTQYF
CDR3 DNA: TGCGCCAGCAGCCAGGGAGGGCGCGGAGGCACAGATACGCAGTATTTT

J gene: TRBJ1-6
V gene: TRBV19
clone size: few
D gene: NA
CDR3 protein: CASSPLQGNSPLHF
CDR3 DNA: TGTGCCAGTAGTCCTCTACAGGGAAATTCACCCCTCCACTTT

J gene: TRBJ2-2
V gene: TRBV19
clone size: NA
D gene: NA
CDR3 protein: CASGRDTGELFF
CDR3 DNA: TGTGCCAGCGGACGGGACACCGGGGAGCTGTTTTTT

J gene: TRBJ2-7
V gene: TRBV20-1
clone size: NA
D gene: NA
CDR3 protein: CSAVRQSSYEQYF
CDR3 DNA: TGCAGTGCTGTAAGACAGAGCTCCTACGAGCAGTACTTC

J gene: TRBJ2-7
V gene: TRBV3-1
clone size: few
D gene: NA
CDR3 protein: CASSQDQDHYEQYF
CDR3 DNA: TGTGCCAGCAGCCAAGATCAGGACCACTACGAGCAGTACTTC

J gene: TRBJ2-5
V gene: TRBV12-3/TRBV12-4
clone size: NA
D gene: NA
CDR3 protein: CASTKRGETQYF
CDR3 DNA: TGTGCCAGCACCAAAAGGGGAGAGACCCAGTACTTC

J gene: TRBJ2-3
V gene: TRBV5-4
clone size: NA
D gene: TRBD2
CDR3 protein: CASSARLAGGSDTQYF
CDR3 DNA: TGTGCCAGCAGCGCTCGACTAGCGGGAGGATCAGATACGCAGTATTTT

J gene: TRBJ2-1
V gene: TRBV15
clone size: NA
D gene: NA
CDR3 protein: CATSIGRGTYNEQFF
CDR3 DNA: TGTGCCACCAGCATTGGGCGGGGCACCTACAATGAGCAGTTCTTC

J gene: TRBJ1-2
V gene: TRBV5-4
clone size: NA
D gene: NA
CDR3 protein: CASSLATGRSDYTF
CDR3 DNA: TGTGCCAGCAGCTTGGCTACGGGACGCTCGGACTACACCTTC

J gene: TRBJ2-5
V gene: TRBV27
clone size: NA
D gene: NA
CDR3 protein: CASSLSSRETQYF
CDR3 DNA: TGTGCCAGCAGTTTATCTAGTCGAGAGACCCAGTACTTC

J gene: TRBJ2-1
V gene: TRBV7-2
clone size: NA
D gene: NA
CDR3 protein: CASSADSGATSYNEQFF
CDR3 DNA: TGTGCCAGCAGCGCGGACAGCGGGGCGACCTCCTACAATGAGCAGTTCTTC

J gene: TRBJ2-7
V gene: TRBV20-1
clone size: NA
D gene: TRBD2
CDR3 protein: CSASGSSYEQYF
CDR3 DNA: TGCAGTGCCAGCGGGAGCTCCTACGAGCAGTACTTC

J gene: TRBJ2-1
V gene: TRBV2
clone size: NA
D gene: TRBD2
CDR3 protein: CASSRTSGRIPNEQFF
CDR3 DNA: TGTGCCAGCAGTAGGACTAGCGGGAGAATCCCCAATGAGCAGTTCTTC

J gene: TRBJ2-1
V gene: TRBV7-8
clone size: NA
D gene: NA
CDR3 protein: CASSPRAGDSEQFF
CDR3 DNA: TGTGCCAGCAGCCCCAGGGCAGGTGATAGTGAGCAGTTCTTC

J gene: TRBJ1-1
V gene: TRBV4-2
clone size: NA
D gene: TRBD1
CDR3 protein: CASSQDSGTGGTEAFF
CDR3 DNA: TGTGCCAGCAGCCAAGACTCTGGGACAGGGGGCACTGAAGCTTTCTTT

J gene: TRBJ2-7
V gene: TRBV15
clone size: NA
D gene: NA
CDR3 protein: CATSRGGRAGSYEQYF
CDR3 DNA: TGTGCCACCAGCAGAGGAGGCAGGGCGGGGAGCTACGAGCAGTACTTC

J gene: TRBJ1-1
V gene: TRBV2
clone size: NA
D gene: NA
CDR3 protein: CASSESRVNTEAFF
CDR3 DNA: TGTGCCAGCAGCGAGTCCAGGGTGAACACTGAAGCTTTCTTT

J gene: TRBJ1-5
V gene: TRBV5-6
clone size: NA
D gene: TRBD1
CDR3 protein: CASSLSGRGRRDQPQHF
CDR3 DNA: TGTGCCAGCAGCTTGTCGGGTAGGGGGCGTAGGGATCAGCCCCAGCATTTT

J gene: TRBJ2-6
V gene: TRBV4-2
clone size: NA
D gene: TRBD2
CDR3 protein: CASTQIAGGPGSGANVLTF
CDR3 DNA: TGTGCCAGCACCCAAATAGCGGGGGGGCCGGGCTCTGGGGCCAACGTCCTGACTTTC

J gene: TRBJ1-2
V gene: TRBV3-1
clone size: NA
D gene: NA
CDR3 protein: CASSQQPTYGYTF
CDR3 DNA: TGTGCCAGCAGCCAACAACCGACCTATGGCTACACCTTC

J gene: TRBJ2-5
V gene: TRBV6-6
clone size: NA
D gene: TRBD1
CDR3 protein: CASTLGQALGETQYF
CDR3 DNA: TGTGCCAGTACCCTAGGACAGGCGCTCGGAGAGACCCAGTACTTC

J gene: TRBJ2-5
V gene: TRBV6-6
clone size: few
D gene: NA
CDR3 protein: CASSSPADVQVYF
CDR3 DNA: TGTGCCAGCAGTTCGCCCGCAGACGTACAGGTGTACTTC

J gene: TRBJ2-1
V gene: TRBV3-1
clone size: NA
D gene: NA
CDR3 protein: CASSQPQGNEQFF
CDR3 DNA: TGTGCCAGCAGCCAGCCACAGGGCAATGAGCAGTTCTTC

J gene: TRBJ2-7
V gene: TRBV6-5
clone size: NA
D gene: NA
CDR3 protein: CASSYSTQAASRRMDF
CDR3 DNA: TGTGCCAGCAGTTACTCGACCCAGGCAGCGTCCCGGCGCATGGACTTC

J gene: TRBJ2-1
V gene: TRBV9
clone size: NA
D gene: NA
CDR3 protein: CASSRALTGTGDNEQFF
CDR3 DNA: TGTGCCAGCAGCCGGGCCTTGACAGGGACTGGCGACAATGAGCAGTTCTTC

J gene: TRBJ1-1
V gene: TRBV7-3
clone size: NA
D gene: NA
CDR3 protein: CASSLGTNTEAFF
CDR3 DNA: TGTGCCAGCAGCTTGGGTACGAACACTGAAGCTTTCTTT

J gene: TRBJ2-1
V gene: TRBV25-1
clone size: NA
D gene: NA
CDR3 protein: CASSGGGRRAYNEQFF
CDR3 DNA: TGTGCCAGCAGCGGGGGCGGGAGACGTGCCTACAATGAGCAGTTCTTC

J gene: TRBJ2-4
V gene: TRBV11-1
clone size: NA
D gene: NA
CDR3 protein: CASSLNPVDIQYF
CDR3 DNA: TGTGCCAGCAGCTTAAACCCCGTCGACATTCAGTACTTC

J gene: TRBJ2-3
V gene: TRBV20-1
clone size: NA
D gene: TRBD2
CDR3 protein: CSAHINSGRATDTQYF
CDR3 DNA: TGCAGTGCTCATATAAACAGCGGGAGGGCCACAGATACGCAGTATTTT

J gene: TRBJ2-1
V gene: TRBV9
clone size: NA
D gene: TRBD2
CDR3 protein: CASSPRPGGGNEQFF
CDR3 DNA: TGTGCCAGCAGCCCCCGACCGGGCGGGGGCAATGAGCAGTTCTTC

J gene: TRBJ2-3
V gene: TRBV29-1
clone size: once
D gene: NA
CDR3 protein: CSVTGDTQYF
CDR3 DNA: TGCAGCGTCACAGGAGATACGCAGTATTTT

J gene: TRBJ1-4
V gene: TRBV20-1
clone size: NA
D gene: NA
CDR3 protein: CSVPGEGRGKLFF
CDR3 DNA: TGCAGTGTACCGGGTGAGGGTCGGGGAAAACTGTTTTTT

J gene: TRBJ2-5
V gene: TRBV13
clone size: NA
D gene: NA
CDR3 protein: CASSWTSRETQYF
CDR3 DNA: TGTGCCAGCAGCTGGACGAGTAGGGAGACCCAGTACTTC

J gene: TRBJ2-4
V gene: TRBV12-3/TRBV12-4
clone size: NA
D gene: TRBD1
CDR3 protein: CASSPQTGLGIQYF
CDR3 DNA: TGTGCCAGCAGTCCCCAGACAGGGCTTGGCATTCAGTACTTC

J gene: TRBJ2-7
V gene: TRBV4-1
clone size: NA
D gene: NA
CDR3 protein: CASSQGPARSEQYF
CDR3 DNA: TGCGCCAGCAGCCAAGGCCCAGCGCGATCCGAGCAGTACTTC

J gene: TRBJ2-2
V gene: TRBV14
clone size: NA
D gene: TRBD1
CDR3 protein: CASSNRQGNTGELFF
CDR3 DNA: TGTGCCAGCAGCAACCGACAGGGCAACACCGGGGAGCTGTTTTTT

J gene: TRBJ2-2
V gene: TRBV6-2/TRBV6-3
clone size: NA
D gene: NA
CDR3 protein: CASSPYGTPNTGELFF
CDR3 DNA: TGTGCCAGCAGTCCCTACGGGACACCCAACACCGGGGAGCTGTTTTTT

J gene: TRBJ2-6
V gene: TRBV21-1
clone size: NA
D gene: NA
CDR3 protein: CASWLYSGANVLTF
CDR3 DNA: TGTGCCAGCTGGTTATACTCTGGGGCCAACGTCCTGACTTTC

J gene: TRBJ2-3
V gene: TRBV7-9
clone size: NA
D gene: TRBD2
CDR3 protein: CASSWGGPDTQYF
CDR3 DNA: TGTGCCAGCAGCTGGGGAGGGCCAGATACGCAGTATTTT

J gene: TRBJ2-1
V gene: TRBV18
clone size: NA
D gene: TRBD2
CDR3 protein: CASSRDVSGRADEQFF
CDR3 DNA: TGTGCCAGCTCACGGGACGTTAGCGGGAGGGCCGATGAGCAGTTCTTC

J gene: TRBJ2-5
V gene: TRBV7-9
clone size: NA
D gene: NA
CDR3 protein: CASSRPGQFQETQYF
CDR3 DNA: TGTGCCAGCAGCCGACCTGGACAGTTCCAAGAGACCCAGTACTTC

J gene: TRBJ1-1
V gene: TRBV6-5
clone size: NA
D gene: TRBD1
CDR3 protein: CASSYSSQGASMNTEAFF
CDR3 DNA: TGTGCCAGCAGTTACTCTTCACAGGGGGCATCCATGAACACTGAAGCTTTCTTT

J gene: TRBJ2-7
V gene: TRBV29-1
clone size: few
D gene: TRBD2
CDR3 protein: CSVVPGGSTYEQYF
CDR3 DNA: TGCAGCGTCGTACCGGGGGGGTCTACCTACGAGCAGTACTTC

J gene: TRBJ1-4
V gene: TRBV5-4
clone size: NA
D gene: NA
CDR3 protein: CASSLRDTREKLFF
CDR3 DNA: TGTGCCAGCAGCTTGAGGGACACCCGCGAAAAACTGTTTTTT

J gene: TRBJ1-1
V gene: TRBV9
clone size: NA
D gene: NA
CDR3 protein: CASSVGPWQGTFF
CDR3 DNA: TGTGCCAGCAGCGTAGGGCCGTGGCAGGGGACTTTCTTT

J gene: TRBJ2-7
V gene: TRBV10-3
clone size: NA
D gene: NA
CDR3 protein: CAISVGEGSYEQYF
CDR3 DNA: TGTGCCATCAGTGTGGGGGAAGGGAGCTACGAGCAGTACTTC

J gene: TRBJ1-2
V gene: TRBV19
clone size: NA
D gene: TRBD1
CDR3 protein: CASRTGGSYGYTF
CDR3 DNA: TGTGCCAGTAGGACAGGGGGATCCTATGGCTACACCTTC

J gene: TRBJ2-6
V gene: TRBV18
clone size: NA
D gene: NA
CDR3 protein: CASSPARGSAGANVLTF
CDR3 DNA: TGTGCCAGCTCACCGGCTAGAGGTTCGGCCGGGGCCAACGTCCTGACTTTC

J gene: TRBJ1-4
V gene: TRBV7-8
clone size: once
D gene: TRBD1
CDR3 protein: CASSTRTGANEKLFF
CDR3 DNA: TGTGCCAGCAGCACGCGGACAGGGGCTAATGAAAAACTGTTTTTT

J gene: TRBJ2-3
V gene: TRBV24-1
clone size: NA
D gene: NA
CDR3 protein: CATSDRGKADTQYF
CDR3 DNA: TGTGCCACCAGTGACAGGGGCAAGGCAGATACGCAGTATTTT

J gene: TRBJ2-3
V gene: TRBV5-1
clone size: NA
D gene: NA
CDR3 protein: CASSFSEIGPVDTQYF
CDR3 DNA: TGCGCCAGCAGCTTCTCGGAGATAGGGCCGGTGGATACGCAGTATTTT

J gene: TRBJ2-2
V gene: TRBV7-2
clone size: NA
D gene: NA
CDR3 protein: CASSLVGAGELFF
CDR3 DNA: TGTGCCAGCAGCTTAGTTGGAGCCGGGGAGCTGTTTTTT

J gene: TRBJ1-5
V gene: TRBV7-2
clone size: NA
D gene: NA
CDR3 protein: CASSLSTGVNQPQHF
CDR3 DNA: TGTGCCAGCAGCTTAAGTACAGGAGTAAATCAGCCCCAGCATTTT

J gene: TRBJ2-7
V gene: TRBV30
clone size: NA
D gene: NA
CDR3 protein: CAWSVPGSSYEQYF
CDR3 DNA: TGTGCCTGGAGTGTACCCGGCAGCTCCTACGAGCAGTACTTC

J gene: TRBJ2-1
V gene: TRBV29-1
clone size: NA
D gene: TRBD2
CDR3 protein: CSVVFGGGANEQFF
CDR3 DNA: TGCAGCGTTGTTTTTGGCGGGGGGGCGAATGAGCAGTTCTTC